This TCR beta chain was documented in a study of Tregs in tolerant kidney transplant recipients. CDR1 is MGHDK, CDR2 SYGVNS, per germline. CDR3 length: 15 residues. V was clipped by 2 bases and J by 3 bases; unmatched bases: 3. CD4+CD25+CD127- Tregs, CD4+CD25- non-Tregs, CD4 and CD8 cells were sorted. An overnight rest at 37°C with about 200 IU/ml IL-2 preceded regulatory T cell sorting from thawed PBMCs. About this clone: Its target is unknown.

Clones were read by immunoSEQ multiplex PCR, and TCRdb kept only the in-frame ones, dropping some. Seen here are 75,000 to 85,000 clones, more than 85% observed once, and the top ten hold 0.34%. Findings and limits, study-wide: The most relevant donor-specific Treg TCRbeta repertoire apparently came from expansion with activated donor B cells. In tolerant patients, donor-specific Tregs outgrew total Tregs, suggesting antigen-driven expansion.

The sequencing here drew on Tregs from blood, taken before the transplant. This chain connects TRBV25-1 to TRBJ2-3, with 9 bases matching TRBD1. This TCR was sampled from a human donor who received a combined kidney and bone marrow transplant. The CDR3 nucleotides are TGTGCCAGCAGTGAAACGACAGGGGGAACAGATACGCAGTATTTT. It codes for CASSETTGGTDTQYF.